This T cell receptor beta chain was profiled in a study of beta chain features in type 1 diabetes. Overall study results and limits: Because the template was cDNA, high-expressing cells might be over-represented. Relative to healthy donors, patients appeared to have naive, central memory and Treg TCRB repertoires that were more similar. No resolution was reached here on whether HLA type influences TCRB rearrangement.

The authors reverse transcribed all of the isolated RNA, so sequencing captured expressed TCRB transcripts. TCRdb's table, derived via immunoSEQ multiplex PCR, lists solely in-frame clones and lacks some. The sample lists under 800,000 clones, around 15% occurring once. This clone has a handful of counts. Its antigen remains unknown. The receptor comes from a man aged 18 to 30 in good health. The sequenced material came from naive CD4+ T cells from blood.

CDR3 amino acids: CASSLENRVEKLFF. The CDR3 coding sequence is TGTGCCAGCAGTCTTGAAAACCGGGTGGAAAAACTGTTTTTT. This sequence joins TRBV2 and TRBJ1-4; D remains unclear. This CDR3 comprises 14 residues. Trimming removed 5 bases at V and 8 bases at J, with 15 bases between. From germline, CDR1 is SNHLY and CDR2 FYNNEI.